This T cell receptor beta chain was identified in a study of memory CD4+ T cells and cytomegalovirus serostatus. Germline CDR1 and CDR2: SGHRS and YFSETQ. V lost 3 bases to trimming and J lost 0 bases, with 18 bases between them. The CDR3 contains 17 residues. The data were produced by immunoSEQ multiplex PCR, yet TCRdb's version contains in-frame clones alone and is incomplete. The data show about 82,000 clones, more than 70% seen once. Single viable CD3+CD4+CD8-CD45RO+ cells were sorted as the memory CD4+ T cells. Overall study results and limits: The CMV-associated TCR signature appears largely within the CD4+ memory repertoire. About 40% of the roughly 150 known CMV-associated TCRbeta sequences appeared in CD4+ memory.

Of note for this clone: The antigen is undetermined.

The chain employs TRBV5-1 and TRBJ1-1; tentatively, D is TRBD1 (5 bases). The sample taken for sequencing was memory CD4+ T cells from blood. The source of this sequence is an adult in good health and CMV-seronegative. The CDR3 loop is CASSSKVIGTLNTEAFF. For the CDR3, the DNA is TGCGCCAGCAGCTCTAAAGTAATAGGGACTTTGAACACTGAAGCTTTCTTT.